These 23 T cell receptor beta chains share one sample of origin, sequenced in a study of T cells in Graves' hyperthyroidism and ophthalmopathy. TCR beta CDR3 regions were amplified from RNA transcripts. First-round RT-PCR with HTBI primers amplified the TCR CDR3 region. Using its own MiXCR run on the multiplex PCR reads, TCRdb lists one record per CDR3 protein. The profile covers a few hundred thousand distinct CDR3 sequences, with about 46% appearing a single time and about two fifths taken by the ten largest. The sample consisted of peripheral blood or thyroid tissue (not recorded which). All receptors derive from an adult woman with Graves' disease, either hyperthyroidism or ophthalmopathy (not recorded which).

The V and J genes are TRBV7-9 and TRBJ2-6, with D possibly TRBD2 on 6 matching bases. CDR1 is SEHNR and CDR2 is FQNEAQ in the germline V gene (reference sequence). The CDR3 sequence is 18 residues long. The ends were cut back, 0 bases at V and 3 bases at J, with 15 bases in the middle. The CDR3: CASSLAVWGESGANVLTF. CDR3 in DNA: TGTGCCAGCAGCTTAGCCGTGTGGGGGGAAAGTGGGGCCAACGTCCTGACTTTC. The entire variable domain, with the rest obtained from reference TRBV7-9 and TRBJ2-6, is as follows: DTGVSQNPRHKITKRGQNVTFRCDPISEHNRLYWYRQTLGQGPEFLTYFQNEAQLEKSRLLSDRFSAERPKGSFSTLEIQRTEQGDSAMYLCASSLAVWGESGANVLTFGAGSRLTVL.

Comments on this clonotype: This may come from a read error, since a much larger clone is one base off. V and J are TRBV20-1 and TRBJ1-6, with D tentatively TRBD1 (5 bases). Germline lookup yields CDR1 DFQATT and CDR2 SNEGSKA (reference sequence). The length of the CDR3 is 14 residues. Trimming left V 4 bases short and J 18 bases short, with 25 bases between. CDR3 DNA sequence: TGCAGTGCTACTGACAGCTCCTATAATTCATCCCCCCACTTT. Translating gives CSATDSSYNSSPHF.

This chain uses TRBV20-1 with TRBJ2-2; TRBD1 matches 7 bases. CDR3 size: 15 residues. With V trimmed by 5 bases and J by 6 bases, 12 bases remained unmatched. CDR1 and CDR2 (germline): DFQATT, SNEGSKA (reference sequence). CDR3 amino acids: CSASLMTGRPGELFF. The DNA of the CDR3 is TGCAGTGCTTCCTTAATGACAGGGCGGCCCGGGGAGCTGTTTTTT.

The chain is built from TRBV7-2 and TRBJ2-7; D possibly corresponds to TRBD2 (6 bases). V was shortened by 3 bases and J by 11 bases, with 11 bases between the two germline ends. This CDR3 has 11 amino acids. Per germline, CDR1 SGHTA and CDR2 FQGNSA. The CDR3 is CASSFGGRKYF. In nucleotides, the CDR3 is TGTGCCAGCAGCTTTGGGGGGAGAAAGTACTTC.

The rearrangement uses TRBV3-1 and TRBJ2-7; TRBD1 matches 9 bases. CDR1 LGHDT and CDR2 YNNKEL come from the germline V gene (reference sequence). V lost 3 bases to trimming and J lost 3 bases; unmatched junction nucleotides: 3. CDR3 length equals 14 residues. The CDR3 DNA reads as TGTGCCAGCAGCCAGGACAGGGGAGTCTACGAGCAGTACTTC. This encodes CASSQDRGVYEQYF.

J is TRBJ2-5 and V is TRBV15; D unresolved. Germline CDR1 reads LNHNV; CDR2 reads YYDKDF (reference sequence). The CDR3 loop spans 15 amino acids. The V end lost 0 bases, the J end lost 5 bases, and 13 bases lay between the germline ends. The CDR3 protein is CATSRERVAGETQYF. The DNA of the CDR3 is TGTGCCACCAGCAGAGAAAGGGTAGCCGGGGAGACCCAGTACTTC.

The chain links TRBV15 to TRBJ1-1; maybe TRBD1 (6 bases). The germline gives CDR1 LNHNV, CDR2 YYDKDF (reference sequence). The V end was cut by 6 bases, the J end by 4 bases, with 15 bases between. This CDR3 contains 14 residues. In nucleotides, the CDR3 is TGTGCCACCAGGGCGGACAGAGAGGGCACTGAAGCTTTCTTT. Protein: CATRADREGTEAFF.

The CDR3 DNA is TGTGCCAGCAGACGAAGCGGAGGGACTAGGTGGCGGAAAGAGACCCAGTACTTC. This sequence encodes CASRRSGGTRWRKETQYF. V usage is TRBV7-9 and J usage is TRBJ2-5; 8 nucleotides agree with TRBD2. The CDR3 runs 18 residues. V gave up 6 bases and J gave up 3 bases; unmatched junction bases: 18. Per germline, CDR1 SEHNR and CDR2 FQNEAQ (reference sequence).

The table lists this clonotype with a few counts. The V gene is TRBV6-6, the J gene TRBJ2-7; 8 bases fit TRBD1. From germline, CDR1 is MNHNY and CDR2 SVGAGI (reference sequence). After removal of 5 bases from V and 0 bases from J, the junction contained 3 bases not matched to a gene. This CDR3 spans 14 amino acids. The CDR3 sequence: CASSSQGASYEQYF. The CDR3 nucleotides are TGTGCCAGCAGTAGCCAGGGGGCCTCCTACGAGCAGTACTTC.

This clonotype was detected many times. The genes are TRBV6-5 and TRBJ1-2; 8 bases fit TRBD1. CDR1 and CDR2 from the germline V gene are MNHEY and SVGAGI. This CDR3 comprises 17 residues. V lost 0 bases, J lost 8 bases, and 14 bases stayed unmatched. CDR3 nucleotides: TGTGCCAGCAGTTACTCGAACCGACCTGACAGGGGAGGCGGCTACACCTTC. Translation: CASSYSNRPDRGGGYTF.

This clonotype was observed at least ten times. In DNA form, the CDR3 reads TGTGCCAGCAGCGAGGGGGTGAACGGGGAGCTGTTTTTT. Translated, it gives CASSEGVNGELFF. The rearrangement uses TRBV7-8 and TRBJ2-2; weak D call: TRBD1 (6 bases). V was cut by 5 bases and J by 7 bases, with 11 bases left in between. The CDR3 is 13 amino acids. Germline lookup yields CDR1 SGHVS and CDR2 FQNEAQ.

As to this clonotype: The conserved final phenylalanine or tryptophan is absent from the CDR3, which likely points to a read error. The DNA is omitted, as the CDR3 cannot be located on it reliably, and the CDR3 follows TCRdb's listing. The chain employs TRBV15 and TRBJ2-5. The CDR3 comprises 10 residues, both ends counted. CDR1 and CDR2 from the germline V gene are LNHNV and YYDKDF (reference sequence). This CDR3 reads CATSRGASTL.

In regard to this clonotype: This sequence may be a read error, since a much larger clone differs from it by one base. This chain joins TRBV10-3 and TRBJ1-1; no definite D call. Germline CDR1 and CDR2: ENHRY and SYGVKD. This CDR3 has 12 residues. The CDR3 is CASSSLGGEASF. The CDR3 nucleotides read TGTGCCAGCAGTTCATTGGGTGGGGAAGCTTCCTTT.

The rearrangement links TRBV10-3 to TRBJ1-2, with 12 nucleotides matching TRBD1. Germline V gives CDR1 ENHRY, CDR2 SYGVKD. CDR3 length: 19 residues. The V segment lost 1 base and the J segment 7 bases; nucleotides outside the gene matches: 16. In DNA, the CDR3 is TGTGCCATCAGTGAGTTCGAACCGGGACAGGGGGCCTTCGTGCGTGGCTACACCTTC. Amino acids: CAISEFEPGQGAFVRGYTF.

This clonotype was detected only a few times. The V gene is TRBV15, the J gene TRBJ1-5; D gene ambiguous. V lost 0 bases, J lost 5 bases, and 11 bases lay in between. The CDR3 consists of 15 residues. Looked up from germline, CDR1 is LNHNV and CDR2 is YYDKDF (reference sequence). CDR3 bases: TGTGCCACCAGCAGAGATGGAAGGGCGTATCAGCCCCAGCATTTT. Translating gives CATSRDGRAYQPQHF.

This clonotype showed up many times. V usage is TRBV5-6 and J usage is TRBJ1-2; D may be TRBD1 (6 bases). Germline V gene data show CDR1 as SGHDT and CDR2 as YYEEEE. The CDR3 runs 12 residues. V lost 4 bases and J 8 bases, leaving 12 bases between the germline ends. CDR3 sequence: CASSPGVRGYTF. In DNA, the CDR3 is TGTGCCAGCAGCCCAGGGGTACGCGGCTACACCTTC.

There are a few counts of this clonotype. CDR3 nucleotide sequence: TGTGCCACCAGCAGAGAGGACAACGGAGTTTGGCCCCAGCATTTT. Amino acid sequence: CATSREDNGVWPQHF. The rearrangement links TRBV15 to TRBJ1-5; D is possibly TRBD1 (5 bases). Trimming removed 0 bases at V and 9 bases at J, with 15 bases between. Germline values: CDR1 LNHNV, CDR2 YYDKDF (reference sequence). CDR3 size: 15 residues.

The CDR3 loop reads CASTPGMTNTGELFF. The CDR3 nucleotides are TGTGCCAGCACCCCCGGGATGACCAACACCGGGGAGCTGTTTTTT. The rearrangement joins TRBV7-9 to TRBJ2-2; tentative D call: TRBD2 (5 bases). The CDR3 has 15 residues. Trimming stripped 7 bases from V and 2 bases from J, with 14 bases between. The germline CDR1 and CDR2 sequences are SEHNR and FQNEAQ (reference sequence). Using reference TRBV7-9 and TRBJ2-2 for the parts outside the CDR3, the full variable domain is DTGVSQNPRHKITKRGQNVTFRCDPISEHNRLYWYRQTLGQGPEFLTYFQNEAQLEKSRLLSDRFSAERPKGSFSTLEIQRTEQGDSAMYLCASTPGMTNTGELFFGEGSRLTVL.

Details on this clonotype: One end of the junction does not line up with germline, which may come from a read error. The CDR3, as DNA: TGTGCCAGCAGCTTAACTTATTCGGACAGGGTGCTCTTC. Its protein is CASSLTYSDRVLF. The gene calls are TRBV7-8 and TRBJ1-2; 8 bases align to TRBD1. Germline CDR1 reads SGHVS; CDR2 reads FQNEAQ. The CDR3 runs to 13 residues.

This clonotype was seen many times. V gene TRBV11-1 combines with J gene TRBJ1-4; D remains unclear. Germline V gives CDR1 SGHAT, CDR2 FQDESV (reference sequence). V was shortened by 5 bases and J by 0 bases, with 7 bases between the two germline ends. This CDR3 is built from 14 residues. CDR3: CASSDGATNEKLFF. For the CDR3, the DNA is TGTGCCAGCAGCGACGGTGCAACTAATGAAAAACTGTTTTTT.

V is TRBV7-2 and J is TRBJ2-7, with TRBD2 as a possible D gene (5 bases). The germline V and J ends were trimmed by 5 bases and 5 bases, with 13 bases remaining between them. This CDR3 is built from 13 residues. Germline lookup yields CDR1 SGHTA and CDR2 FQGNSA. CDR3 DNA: TGTGCCAGCAGCCTTGGATCCGGGGACGAGCAGTACTTC. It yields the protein CASSLGSGDEQYF.

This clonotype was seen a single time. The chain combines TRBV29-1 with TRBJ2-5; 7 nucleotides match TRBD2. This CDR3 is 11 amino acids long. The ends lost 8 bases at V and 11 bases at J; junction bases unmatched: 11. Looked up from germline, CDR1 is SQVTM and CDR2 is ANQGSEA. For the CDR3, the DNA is TGCAGCCGGGACGAAGCGGGGACTCAGTACTTC. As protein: CSRDEAGTQYF.

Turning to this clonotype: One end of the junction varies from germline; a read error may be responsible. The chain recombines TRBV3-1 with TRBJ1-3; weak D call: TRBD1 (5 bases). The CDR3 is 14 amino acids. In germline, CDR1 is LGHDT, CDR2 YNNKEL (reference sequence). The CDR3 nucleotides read TGTGCCAGCAGCCCGGACAACTCTGGAAACACCATATGTTTT. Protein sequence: CASSPDNSGNTICF.